Presented here are 8 T cell receptor beta chains from one specimen sequenced in a study of T cell changes during pregnancy in multiple sclerosis. Assay: immunoSEQ multiplex PCR; the TCRdb copy retains only in-frame clones and omits some. The sample lists 80,000 to 100,000 clones; around 93% were seen once. The source material was peripheral blood, sampled after pregnancy. Source of these receptors: a female donor with multiple sclerosis, enrolled in a pregnancy study.

The J gene is TRBJ2-7, the V gene TRBV15; D remains unclear. The CDR3 runs 15 residues. V lost 1 base to trimming and J lost 0 bases, with 10 bases between them. Germline V lookup: CDR1 LNHNV, CDR2 YYDKDF (reference sequence). The chain's CDR3 is CATSRGRGSSYEQYF. The CDR3 DNA reads as TGTGCCACCAGCAGAGGCCGTGGTAGCTCCTACGAGCAGTACTTC.

This sequence joins TRBV6-5 and TRBJ1-5; 10 bases map to TRBD1. Unmatched junction bases numbered 7, after V lost 2 bases and J lost 9 bases. This CDR3 spans 15 amino acids. The germline CDR1 and CDR2 sequences are MNHEY and SVGAGI. CDR3 sequence reads: CASSYPGQGWRPQHF. The CDR3 nucleotides read TGTGCCAGCAGTTACCCGGGACAGGGGTGGCGGCCCCAGCATTTT.

The chain links TRBV4-3 to TRBJ1-2, with TRBD1 identical over 10 bases. V gave up 4 bases and J gave up 8 bases; unmatched junction bases: 4. CDR3 length: 13 residues. CDR1 LGHNA and CDR2 YSLEER come from the germline V gene. CDR3 bases: TGCGCCAGCAGCCCGGGACAGGGGTTAGGCTACACCTTC. It is translated as CASSPGQGLGYTF.

The rearrangement uses TRBV6-5 and TRBJ2-7, with 8 bases that match TRBD2. CDR3 size: 16 residues. V gave up 0 bases and J gave up 0 bases; unmatched junction bases: 4. Germline V CDR1 and CDR2: MNHEY, SVGAGI. The CDR3 sequence is CASSYSGRVISYEQYF. The CDR3 coding sequence is TGTGCCAGCAGTTACTCCGGGAGGGTGATCTCCTACGAGCAGTACTTC.

The V call is TRBV18, the J call TRBJ2-3, with a tentative D call TRBD2 (5 bases). The V end lost 4 bases, the J end lost 6 bases, and 11 bases lay between the germline ends. Germline loops: CDR1 KGHSH, CDR2 LQKENI. The CDR3 is 13 residues long. CDR3 DNA sequence: TGTGCCAGCTCACGAAGCCCGGGGGATACGCAGTATTTT. It encodes CASSRSPGDTQYF.

The chain joins TRBV2 to TRBJ2-3, with a weak D call TRBD1 (7 bases). Germline lookup yields CDR1 SNHLY and CDR2 FYNNEI. The germline V and J ends were trimmed by 5 bases and 4 bases, with 19 bases remaining between them. The CDR3 runs 16 residues. The CDR3 sequence: CASSSDRLTSPDTQYF. The CDR3 DNA follows: TGTGCCAGCAGTTCGGACAGGTTGACTAGTCCAGATACGCAGTATTTT.

This rearrangement joins TRBV19 to TRBJ2-7; D possibly corresponds to TRBD2 (5 bases). The length of the CDR3 is 15 residues. V lost 3 bases and J lost 4, with 16 bases in between. CDR1 and CDR2 (germline): LNHDA, SQIVND (reference sequence). CDR3 loop: CASSMSTGSGYEQYF. The CDR3 coding sequence is TGTGCCAGTAGTATGTCTACTGGGAGTGGGTACGAGCAGTACTTC. The whole variable domain, filled in from reference TRBV19 and TRBJ2-7, reads DGGITQSPKYLFRKEGQNVTLSCEQNLNHDAMYWYRQDPGQGLRLIYYSQIVNDFQKGDIAEGYSVSREKKESFPLTVTSAQKNPTAFYLCASSMSTGSGYEQYFGPGTRLTVT.

The rearrangement links TRBV7-9 to TRBJ1-1; D possibly corresponds to TRBD1 (5 bases). Trimming removed 1 base at V and 4 bases at J, with 13 bases between. Germline CDR1 reads SEHNR; CDR2 reads FQNEAQ (reference sequence). This CDR3 contains 15 residues. The DNA of the CDR3 is TGTGCCAGCAGCTTAGGCGGGGCGCGGGGCACTGAAGCTTTCTTT. It translates to CASSLGGARGTEAFF.